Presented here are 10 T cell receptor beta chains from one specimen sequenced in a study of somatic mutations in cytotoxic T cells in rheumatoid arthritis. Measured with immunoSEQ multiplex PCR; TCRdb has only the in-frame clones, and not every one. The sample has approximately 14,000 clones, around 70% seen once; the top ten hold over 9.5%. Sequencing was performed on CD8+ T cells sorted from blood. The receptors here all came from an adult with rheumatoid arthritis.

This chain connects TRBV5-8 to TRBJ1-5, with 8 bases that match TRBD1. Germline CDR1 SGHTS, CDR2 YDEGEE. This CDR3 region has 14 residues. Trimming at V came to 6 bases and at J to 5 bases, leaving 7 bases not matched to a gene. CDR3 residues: CASNYGQGDQPQHF. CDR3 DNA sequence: TGTGCCAGCAACTACGGACAGGGAGATCAGCCCCAGCATTTT.

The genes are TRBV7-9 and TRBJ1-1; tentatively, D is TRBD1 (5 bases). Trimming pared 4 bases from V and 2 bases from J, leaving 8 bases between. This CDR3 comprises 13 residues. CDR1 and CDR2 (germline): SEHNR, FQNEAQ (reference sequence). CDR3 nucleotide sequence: TGTGCCAGCAGCTGGGGGATTAACACTGAAGCTTTCTTT. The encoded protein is CASSWGINTEAFF.

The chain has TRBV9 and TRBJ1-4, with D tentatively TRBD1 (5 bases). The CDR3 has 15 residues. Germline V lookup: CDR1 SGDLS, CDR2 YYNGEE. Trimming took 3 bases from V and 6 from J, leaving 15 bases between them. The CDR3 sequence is CASSGMGEGYEKLFF. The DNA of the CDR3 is TGTGCCAGCAGCGGAATGGGGGAGGGCTATGAAAAACTGTTTTTT.

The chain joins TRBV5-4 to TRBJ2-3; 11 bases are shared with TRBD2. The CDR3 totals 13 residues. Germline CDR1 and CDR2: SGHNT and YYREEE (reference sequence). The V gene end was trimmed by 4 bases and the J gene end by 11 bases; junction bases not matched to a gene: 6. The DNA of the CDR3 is TGTGCCAGCAGCGTTAGCGGGGGGGGGAGGCAGTATTTT. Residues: CASSVSGGGRQYF.

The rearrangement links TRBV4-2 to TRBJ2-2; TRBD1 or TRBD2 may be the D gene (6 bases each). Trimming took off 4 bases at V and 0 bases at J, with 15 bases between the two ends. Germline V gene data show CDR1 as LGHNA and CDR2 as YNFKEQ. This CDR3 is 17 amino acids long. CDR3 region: CASSRGDMFANTGELFF. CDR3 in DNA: TGTGCCAGCAGCCGGGGGGACATGTTCGCGAACACCGGGGAGCTGTTTTTT.

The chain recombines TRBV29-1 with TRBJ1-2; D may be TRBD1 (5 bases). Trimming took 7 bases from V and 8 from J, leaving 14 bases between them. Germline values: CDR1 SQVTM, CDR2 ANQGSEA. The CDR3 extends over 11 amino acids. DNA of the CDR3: TGCAGCGCGGGACGAGAAGAAGGCTACACCTTC. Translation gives CSAGREEGYTF.

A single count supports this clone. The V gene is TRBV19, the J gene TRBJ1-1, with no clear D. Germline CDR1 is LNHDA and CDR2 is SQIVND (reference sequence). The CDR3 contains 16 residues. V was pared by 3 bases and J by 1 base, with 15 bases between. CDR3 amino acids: CASSINLDGKNTEAFF. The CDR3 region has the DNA TGTGCCAGTAGTATTAACTTGGACGGCAAGAACACTGAAGCTTTCTTT.

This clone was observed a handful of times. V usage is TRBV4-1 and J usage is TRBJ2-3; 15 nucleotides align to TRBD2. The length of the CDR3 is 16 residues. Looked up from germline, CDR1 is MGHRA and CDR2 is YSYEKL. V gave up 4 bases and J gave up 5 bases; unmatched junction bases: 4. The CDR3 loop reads CASSRTSGGAEDTQYF. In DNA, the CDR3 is TGCGCCAGCAGCCGGACTAGCGGGGGGGCCGAAGATACGCAGTATTTT.

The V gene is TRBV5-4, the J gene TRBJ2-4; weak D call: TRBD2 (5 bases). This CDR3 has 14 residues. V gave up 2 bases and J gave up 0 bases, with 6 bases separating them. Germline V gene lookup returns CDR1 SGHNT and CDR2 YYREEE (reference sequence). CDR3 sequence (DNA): TGTGCCAGCAGCTTCGGGGTAGCCAAAAACATTCAGTACTTC. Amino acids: CASSFGVAKNIQYF.

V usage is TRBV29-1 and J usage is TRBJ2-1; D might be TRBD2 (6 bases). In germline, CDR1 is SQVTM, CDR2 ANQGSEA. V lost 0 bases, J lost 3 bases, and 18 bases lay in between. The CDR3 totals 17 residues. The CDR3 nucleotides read TGCAGCGTTGAAGATGGGGGACTGCTCGCCGTCTACAATGAGCAGTTCTTC. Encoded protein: CSVEDGGLLAVYNEQFF.